This TCR beta chain was recovered during a study of vaccination and CD4 T cells after COVID-19. Turning to the study itself: Overlapping SARS-CoV-2, HCoV-NL63, HCoV-OC43 and HCoV-229E spike peptides were used to stimulate cells. Some control cultures received a CEFX pool, which served as the positive control. Others received an HIV-1 Nef pool or no peptide.

About this clonotype: Its matching antigen is unknown.

The Oncomine TCR Beta short-read assay was what sequenced the DNA obtained from cultured CD4+ T cells. TCRdb reanalysed the PCR reads using MiXCR and keeps one entry per CDR3 protein. The sample yields over 15,000 distinct CDR3 sequences, around 43% seen once. Described time point: late sampling 161 to 241 days after vaccination in a few convalescent patients. Treatment given: roughly 10-day PBMC culture with coronavirus spike peptide pools or control peptides (ViraFEST assay). Source: CD4+ T cells from blood, cultured in vitro, taken about 7 months after SARS-CoV-2 vaccination. The sequence was obtained from a human donor who had recovered from COVID-19.

CDR3 in DNA: TGCAGTGCCAGCTCCGGGGGCTATGGCTACACCTTC. Protein sequence: CSASSGGYGYTF. This sequence joins TRBV20-1 and TRBJ1-2, with D perhaps matching TRBD1 (5 bases). There are 12 residues in the CDR3. Germline CDR1 DFQATT, CDR2 SNEGSKA (reference sequence). With 6 bases removed from V and 4 bases from J, the gap between germline ends came to 12 bases.